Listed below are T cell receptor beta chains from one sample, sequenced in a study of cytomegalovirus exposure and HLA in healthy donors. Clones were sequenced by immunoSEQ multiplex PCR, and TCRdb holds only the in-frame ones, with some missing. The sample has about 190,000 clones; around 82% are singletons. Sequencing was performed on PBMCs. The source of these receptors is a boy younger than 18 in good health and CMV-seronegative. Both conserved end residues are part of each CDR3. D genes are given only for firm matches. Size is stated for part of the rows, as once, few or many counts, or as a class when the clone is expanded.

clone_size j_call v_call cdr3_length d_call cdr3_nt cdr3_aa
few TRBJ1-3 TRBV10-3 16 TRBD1 TGTGCCATCAGCCTCCGGACAGGGGGCTCTGGAAACACCATATATTTT CAISLRTGGSGNTIYF
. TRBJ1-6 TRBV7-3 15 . TGTGCCAGCAGCTTAACGGGGGGTTCAGGTTCACCCCTCCACTTT CASSLTGGSGSPLHF
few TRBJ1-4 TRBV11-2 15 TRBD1 TGTGCCAGCAGCCGTGACAGGGGCTTATTTGAAAAACTGTTTTTT CASSRDRGLFEKLFF
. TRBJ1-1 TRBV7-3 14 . TGTGCCAGCAGCCCCGGGGGGAGGGACACTGAAGCTTTCTTT CASSPGGRDTEAFF
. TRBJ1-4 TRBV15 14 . TGTGCCACCCAGGGCTGGGGTGGTGGCGAAAAACTGTTTTTT CATQGWGGGEKLFF
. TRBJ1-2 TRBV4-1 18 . TGCGCCAGCAGCCAAGAAGGTTGGGGATTACAGGGTTTCTATGGCTACACCTTC CASSQEGWGLQGFYGYTF
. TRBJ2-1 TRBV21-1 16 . TGTGCCAGCAGCATCCGACTCCCCCCGGGGAACAATGAGCAGTTCTTC CASSIRLPPGNNEQFF
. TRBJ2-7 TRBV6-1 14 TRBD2 TGTGCCAGCAGTCTAATAGCGGGAGTTTACGAGCAGTACTTC CASSLIAGVYEQYF
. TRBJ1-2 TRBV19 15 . TGTGCCGTAAATACGCCAGGGCTCAATGACTATGGCTACACCTTC CAVNTPGLNDYGYTF
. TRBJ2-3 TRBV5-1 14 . TGCGCCAGCAGCTTGGACTTACGCACAGATACGCAGTATTTT CASSLDLRTDTQYF
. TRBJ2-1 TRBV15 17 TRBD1 TGTGCCACCAGCAGGCTCCCAGGACAGGGAGCCTACAATGAGCAGTTCTTC CATSRLPGQGAYNEQFF
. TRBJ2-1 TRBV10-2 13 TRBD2 TGCGCCAGCAGTGAGACTAGCGGGGGGGTGAAGTTCTTC CASSETSGGVKFF
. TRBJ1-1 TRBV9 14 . TGTGCCAGCAGCGTGGAGGGGATGGGCACTGAAGCTTTCTTT CASSVEGMGTEAFF
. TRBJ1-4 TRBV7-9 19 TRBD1 TGTGCCAGCAGCTTAGGACCCAAGGCGGGACAGGGCGTGGAAGAAAAACTGTTTTTT CASSLGPKAGQGVEEKLFF
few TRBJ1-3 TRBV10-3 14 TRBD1 TGTGCCACCTCGACAGGGTTCTCTGGAAACACCATATATTTT CATSTGFSGNTIYF
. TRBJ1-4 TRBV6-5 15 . TGTGCCAGCAGTTACGAGGCAAGTGCTTTCGAAAAACTGTTTTTT CASSYEASAFEKLFF
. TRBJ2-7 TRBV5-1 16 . TGCGCCAGCAGCTTGGCCGGTTGGACAGCTTCCTACGAGCAGTACTTC CASSLAGWTASYEQYF
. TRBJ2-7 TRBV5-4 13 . TGTGCCAGCAGCTTTCCAGACACCTACGAGCAGTACTTC CASSFPDTYEQYF
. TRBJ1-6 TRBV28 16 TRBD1 TGTGCCAGCAGTTTAAGACGGACAGGGGGAAATTCACCCCTCCACTTT CASSLRRTGGNSPLHF
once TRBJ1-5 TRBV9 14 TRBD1 TGTGCCAGCAGCCCCCAGGGGGGCAATCAGCCCCAGCATTTT CASSPQGGNQPQHF
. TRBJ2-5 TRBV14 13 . TGTGCCAGCACCCCCCTCAGAGGGGGGACCCAGTACTTC CASTPLRGGTQYF
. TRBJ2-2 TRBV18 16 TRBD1 TGTGCCAGCCACCGAAACAGGGGCCCGAACACCGGGGAGCTGTTTTTT CASHRNRGPNTGELFF
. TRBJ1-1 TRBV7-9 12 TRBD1 TGTGCCAGCAGCCGCGCAGGGGGTGAAGCTTTCTTT CASSRAGGEAFF
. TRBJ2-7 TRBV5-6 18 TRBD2 TGTGCCAGCAGCCGACCTGGACTAGCGGGAGTGAATAGGAACGAGCAGTACTTC CASSRPGLAGVNRNEQYF
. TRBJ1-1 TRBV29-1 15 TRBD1 TGCAGCGTTGTTGGACAGGAAGGGGTCAACACTGAAGCTTTCTTT CSVVGQEGVNTEAFF
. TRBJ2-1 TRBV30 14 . TGTGCCTGGAGCATGGGGACACGCTACAATGAGCAGTTCTTC CAWSMGTRYNEQFF
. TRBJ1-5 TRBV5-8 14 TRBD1 TGTGCCAGCCGACAGGGATACAGCAATCAGCCCCAGCATTTT CASRQGYSNQPQHF
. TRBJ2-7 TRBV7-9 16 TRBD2 TGTGCCAGCAGCACAGAATCCCTCGGGAGGGCCTACGAGCAGTACTTC CASSTESLGRAYEQYF
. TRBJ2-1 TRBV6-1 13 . TGTGCCAGCAGGGAGTGGGTTTACAATGAGCAGTTCTTC CASREWVYNEQFF
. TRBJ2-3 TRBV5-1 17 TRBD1 TGCGCCAGCAGCTTGGAAATGAGGGGGCGAAGGGAAGATACGCAGTATTTT CASSLEMRGRREDTQYF
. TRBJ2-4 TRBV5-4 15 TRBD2 TGTGCCAGCAGCTCCGGACTAGCGGGGGAAAACATTCAGTACTTC CASSSGLAGENIQYF
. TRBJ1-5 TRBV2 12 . TGTGCCAGCAGGACAGCGAATCAGCCCCAGCATTTT CASRTANQPQHF
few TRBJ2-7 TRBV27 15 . TGTGCCAGCAGTCTTGGGGACGGGGGGCTCTACGAGCAGTACTTC CASSLGDGGLYEQYF
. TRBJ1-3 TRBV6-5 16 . TGTGCCAGCAGTTACGGGCAGGAATACACTGGAAACACCATATATTTT CASSYGQEYTGNTIYF
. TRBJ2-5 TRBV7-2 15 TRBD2 TGTGCCAGCAGCCTGGACGGGAGGGCCGGTGAGACCCAGTACTTC CASSLDGRAGETQYF
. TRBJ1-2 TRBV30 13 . TGTGCCTGGAGTGGACAGGAGAACTATGGCTACACCTTC CAWSGQENYGYTF
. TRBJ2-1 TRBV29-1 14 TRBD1 TGCAGCGTGGCCCCGACAGGGGCCTACAATGAGCAGTTCTTC CSVAPTGAYNEQFF
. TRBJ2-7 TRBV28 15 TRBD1 TGTGCCAGCAGTTTCGGGACAGAATCGACCTACGAGCAGTACTTC CASSFGTESTYEQYF
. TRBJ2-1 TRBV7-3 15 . TGTGCCAGCAGCTTAGGAATCCGGGACTACAATGAGCAGTTCTTC CASSLGIRDYNEQFF
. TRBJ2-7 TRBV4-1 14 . TGCGCCAGCAGCCACTTACTCCCTAACTACGAGCAGTACTTC CASSHLLPNYEQYF
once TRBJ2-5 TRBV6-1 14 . TGTGCCAGCGGGGTCAGGGCGGTTTGGGAGACCCAGTACTTC CASGVRAVWETQYF
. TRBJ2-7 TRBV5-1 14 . TGCGCCAGCAGCTTGGCCGGGATGACCTACGAGCAGTACTTC CASSLAGMTYEQYF
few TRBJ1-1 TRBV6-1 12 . TGTGCCAGCAGACCAACGGTTTCCGAAGCTTTCTTT CASRPTVSEAFF
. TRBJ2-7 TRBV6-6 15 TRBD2 TGTGCCAGCAGGCCCATAGCGGGAGGGCCGTACGAGCAGTACTTC CASRPIAGGPYEQYF
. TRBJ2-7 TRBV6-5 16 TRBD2 TGTGCCAGCAGTTACTTTGGACTAGTCCCTGGCTACGAGCAGTACTTC CASSYFGLVPGYEQYF
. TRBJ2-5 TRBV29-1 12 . TGCAGCGTTGGGGAGGTCCGGGAGACCCAGTACTTC CSVGEVRETQYF
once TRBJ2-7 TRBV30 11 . TGTGCCTGGAGTTCCGGCTACGAGCAGTACTTC CAWSSGYEQYF
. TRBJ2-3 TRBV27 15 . TGTGCCAGCAGTTTCGCGGCGAGGAGCACAGATACGCAGTATTTT CASSFAARSTDTQYF
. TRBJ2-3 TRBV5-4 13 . TGTGCCAGCAGCGCCTACCTCGCAGATACGCAGTATTTT CASSAYLADTQYF
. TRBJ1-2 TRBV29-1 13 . TGCAGCGTTGATCTACAGGGATCCTATGGCTACACCTTC CSVDLQGSYGYTF
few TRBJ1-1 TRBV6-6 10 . TGTGCCAGCGAACCCCGGGGGGCTTTCTTT CASEPRGAFF
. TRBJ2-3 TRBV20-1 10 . TGCAGTGCTGGCCGGGACTTCCAGTATTTT CSAGRDFQYF
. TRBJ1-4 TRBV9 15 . TGTGCCAGCAGCGTAGAGGTGAGGGGAGGAGAAAAACTGTTTTTT CASSVEVRGGEKLFF
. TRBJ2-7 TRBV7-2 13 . TGTGCCAGCAGCTTAGTAGCCGGGAACGAGCAGTACTTC CASSLVAGNEQYF
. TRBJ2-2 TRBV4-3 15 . TGCGCCAGCAGCCAAGCCGAAGGGGCCCCCGGGGAGCTGTTTTTT CASSQAEGAPGELFF